These 5 T cell receptor beta chains share one sample of origin, sequenced in a study of T cells in localized non-small cell lung cancer. Measured with immunoSEQ multiplex PCR; TCRdb has only the in-frame clones, and not every one. Of 45,000 to 60,000 clones in the sample, about 86% were seen once. Here the sequenced sample was PBMCs, taken before any cancer treatment. The receptors derive from a man between 40 and 70 years old with stage II lung adenocarcinoma.

V is TRBV5-1 and J is TRBJ2-1, with TRBD2 identical over 8 bases. The CDR3 length is 15 residues. Germline lookup yields CDR1 SGHRS and CDR2 YFSETQ. V lost 1 base and J lost 6; bases outside the gene matches: 6. Here the CDR3 DNA reads TGCGCCAGCAGCTTGCCGGGACTAGAGGTCAATGAGCAGTTCTTC. It encodes CASSLPGLEVNEQFF.

The chain carries TRBV7-2 and TRBJ1-1, with D possibly matching TRBD1 (5 bases). CDR1 SGHTA and CDR2 FQGNSA come from the germline V gene. V was pared by 6 bases and J by 5 bases, with 22 bases between. The CDR3 loop spans 16 amino acids. CDR3 protein: CASSESVGRVETEAFF. CDR3 coding DNA: TGTGCCAGCAGTGAGAGCGTTGGCAGGGTGGAGACTGAAGCTTTCTTT.

The CDR3 sequence is CASSVWGGSAAGGYTF. The CDR3 DNA reads TGTGCCAGCAGCGTATGGGGGGGCTCCGCTGCGGGAGGCTACACCTTC. The gene calls are TRBV9 and TRBJ1-2; D is possibly TRBD1 (6 bases). Germline assignment: CDR1 SGDLS and CDR2 YYNGEE. The CDR3 is made up of 16 amino acids. Trimming left V 1 base short and J 8 bases short, with 21 bases between.

CDR3 sequence: CASSEARNTEAFF. The CDR3 DNA is TGTGCCAGCAGTGAAGCCAGGAACACTGAAGCTTTCTTT. The chain is built from TRBV2 and TRBJ1-1; D uncertain. The CDR3 covers 13 residues. CDR1 and CDR2 from the germline V gene are SNHLY and FYNNEI. Trimming shortened V by 0 bases and J by 1 base, and 3 bases separated the two germline ends.

The genes are TRBV5-6 and TRBJ2-4; the D is unclear. CDR1 is SGHDT and CDR2 is YYEEEE in the germline V gene. The length of the CDR3 is 14 residues. V lost 2 bases, J lost 3 bases, and 9 bases lay in between. For the CDR3, the DNA is TGTGCCAGCAGCTTTAGAAGTGACAAAAACATTCAGTACTTC. Translated: CASSFRSDKNIQYF.